The TCR beta chain described here comes from a study of identical twins. This clonotype was seen more than once but under ten times. Its antigen is undetermined. The CDR3 covers 12 residues. V was trimmed by 7 bases and J by 8 bases, leaving 17 bases between them. Germline V gene data show CDR1 as DFQATT and CDR2 as SNEGSKA (reference sequence). cDNA carried unique molecular identifiers, and a universal primer site was added by template switching. From the 5' RACE reads, TCRdb called clonotypes with MiXCR, one entry per CDR3 protein. The table records some 1,600,000 distinct CDR3 sequences, around 33% of them present only once. Study results and limitations: Cross-sectional statistics, not tracking of the same donors, supported the conclusions.

The chain carries TRBV20-1 and TRBJ1-2; D uncertain. The sequence came from a newborn girl in good health. The source material was cord blood. The DNA for the CDR3 is TGCAGTGTTTACTCGGAGTTAACCGGCTACACCTTC. It yields the protein CSVYSELTGYTF.